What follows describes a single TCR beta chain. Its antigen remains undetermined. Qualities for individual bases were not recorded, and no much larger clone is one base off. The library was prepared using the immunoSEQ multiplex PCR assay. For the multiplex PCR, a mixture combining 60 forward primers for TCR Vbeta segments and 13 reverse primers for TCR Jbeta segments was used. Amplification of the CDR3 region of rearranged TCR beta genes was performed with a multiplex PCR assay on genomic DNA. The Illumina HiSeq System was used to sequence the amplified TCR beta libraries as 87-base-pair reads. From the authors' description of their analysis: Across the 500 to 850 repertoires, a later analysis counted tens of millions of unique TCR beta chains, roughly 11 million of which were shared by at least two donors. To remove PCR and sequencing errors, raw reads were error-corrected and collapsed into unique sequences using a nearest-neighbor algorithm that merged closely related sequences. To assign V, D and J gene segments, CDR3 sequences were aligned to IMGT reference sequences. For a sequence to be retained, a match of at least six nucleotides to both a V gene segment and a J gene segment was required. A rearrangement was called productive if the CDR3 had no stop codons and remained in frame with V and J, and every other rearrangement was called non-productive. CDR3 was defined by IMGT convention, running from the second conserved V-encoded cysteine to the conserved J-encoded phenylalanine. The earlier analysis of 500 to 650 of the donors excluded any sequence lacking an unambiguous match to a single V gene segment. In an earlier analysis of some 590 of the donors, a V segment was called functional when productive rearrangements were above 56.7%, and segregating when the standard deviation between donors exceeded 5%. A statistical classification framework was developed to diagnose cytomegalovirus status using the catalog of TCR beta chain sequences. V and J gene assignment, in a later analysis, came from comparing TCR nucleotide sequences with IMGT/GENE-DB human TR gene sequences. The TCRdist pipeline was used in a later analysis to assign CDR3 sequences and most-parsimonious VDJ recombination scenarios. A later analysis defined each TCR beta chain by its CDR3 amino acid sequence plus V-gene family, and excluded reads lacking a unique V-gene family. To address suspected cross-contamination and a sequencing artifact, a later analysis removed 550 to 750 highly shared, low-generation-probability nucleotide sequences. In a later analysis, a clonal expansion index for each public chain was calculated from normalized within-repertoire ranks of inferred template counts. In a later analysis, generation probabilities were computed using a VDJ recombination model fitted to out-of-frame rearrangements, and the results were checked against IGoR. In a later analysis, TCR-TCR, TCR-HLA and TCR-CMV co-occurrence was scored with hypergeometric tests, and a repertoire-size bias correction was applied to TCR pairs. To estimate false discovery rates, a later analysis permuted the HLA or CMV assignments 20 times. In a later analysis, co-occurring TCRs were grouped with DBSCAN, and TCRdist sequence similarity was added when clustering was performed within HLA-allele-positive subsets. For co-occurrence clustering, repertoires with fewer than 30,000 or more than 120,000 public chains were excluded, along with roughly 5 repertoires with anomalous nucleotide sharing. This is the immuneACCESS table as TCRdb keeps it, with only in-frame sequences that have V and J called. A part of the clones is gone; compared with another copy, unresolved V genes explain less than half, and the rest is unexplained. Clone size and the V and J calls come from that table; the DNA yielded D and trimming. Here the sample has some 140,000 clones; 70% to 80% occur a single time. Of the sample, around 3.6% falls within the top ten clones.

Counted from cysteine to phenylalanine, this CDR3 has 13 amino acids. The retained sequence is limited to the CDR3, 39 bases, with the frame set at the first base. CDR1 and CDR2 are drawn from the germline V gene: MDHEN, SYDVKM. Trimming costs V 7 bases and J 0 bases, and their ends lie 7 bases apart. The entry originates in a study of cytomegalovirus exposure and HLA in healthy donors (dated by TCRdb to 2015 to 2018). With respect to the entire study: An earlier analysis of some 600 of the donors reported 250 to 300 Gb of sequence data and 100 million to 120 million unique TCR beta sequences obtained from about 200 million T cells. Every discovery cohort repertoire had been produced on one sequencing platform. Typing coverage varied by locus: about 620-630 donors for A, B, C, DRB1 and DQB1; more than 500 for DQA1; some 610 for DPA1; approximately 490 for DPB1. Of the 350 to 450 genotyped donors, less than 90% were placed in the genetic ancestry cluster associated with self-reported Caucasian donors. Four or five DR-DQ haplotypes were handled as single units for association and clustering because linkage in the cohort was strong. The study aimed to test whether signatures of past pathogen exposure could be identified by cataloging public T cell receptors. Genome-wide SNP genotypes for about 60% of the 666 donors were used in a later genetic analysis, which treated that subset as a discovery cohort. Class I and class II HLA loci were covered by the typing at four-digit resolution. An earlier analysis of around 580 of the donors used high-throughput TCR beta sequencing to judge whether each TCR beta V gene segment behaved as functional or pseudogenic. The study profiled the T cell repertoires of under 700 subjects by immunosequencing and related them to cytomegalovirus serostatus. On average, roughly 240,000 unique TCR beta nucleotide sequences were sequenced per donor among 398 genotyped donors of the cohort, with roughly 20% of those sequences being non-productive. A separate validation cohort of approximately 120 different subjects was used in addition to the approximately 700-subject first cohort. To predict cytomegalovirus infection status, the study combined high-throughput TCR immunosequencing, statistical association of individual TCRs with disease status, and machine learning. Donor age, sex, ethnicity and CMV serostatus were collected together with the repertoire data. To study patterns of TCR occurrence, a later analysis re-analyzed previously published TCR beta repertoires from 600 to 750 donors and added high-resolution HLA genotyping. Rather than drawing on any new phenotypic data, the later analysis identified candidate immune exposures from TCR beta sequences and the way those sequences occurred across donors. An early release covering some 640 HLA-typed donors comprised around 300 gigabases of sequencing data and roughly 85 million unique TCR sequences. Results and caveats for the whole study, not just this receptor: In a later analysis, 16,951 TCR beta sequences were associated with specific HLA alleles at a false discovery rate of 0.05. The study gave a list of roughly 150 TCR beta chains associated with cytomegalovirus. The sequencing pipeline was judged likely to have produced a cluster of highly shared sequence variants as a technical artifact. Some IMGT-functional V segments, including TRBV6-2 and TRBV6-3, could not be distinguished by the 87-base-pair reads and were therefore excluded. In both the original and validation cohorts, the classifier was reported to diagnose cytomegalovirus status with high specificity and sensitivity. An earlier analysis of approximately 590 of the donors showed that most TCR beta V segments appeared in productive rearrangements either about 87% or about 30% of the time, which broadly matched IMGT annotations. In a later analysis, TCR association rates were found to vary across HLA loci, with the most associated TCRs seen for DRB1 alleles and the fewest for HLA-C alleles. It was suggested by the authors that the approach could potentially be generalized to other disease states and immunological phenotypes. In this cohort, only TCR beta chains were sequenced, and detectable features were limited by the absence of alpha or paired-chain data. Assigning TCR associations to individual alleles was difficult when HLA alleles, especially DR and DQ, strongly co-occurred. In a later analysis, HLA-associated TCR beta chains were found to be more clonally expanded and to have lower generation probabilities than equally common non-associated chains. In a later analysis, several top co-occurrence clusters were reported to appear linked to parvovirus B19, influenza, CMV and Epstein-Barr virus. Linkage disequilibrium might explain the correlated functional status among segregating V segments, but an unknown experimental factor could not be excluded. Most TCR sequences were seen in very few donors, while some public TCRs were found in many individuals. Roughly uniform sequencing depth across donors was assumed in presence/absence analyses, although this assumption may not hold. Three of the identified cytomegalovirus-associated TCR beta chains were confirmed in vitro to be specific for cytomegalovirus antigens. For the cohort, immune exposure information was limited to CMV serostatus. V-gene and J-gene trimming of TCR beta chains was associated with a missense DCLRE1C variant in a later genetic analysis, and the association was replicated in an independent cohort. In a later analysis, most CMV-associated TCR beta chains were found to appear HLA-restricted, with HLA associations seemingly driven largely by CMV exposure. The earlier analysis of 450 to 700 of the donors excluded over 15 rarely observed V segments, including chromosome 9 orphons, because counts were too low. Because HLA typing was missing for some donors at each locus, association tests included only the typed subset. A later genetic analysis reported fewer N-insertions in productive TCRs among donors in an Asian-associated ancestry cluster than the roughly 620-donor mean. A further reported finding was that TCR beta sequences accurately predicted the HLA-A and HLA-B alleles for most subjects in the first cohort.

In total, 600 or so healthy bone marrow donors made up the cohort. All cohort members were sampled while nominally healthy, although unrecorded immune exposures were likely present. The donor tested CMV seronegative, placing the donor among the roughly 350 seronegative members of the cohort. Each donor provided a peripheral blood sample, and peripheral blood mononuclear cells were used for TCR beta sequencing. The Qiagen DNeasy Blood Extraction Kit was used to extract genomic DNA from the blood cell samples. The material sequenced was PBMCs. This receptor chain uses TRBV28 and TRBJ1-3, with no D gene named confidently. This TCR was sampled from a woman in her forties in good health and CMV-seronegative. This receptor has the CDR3 CASTGFSGNTIYF. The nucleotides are TGTGCCAGCACGGGGTTCTCTGGAAACACCATATATTTT.